What follows describes a single TCR beta chain. The antigen it binds to is not known. No much larger clone is present one base from it, and per-base qualities are unavailable. Compared with germline, V lacks 6 bases and J lacks 7 bases; bases without a gene match: 9. The CDR3 has 14 amino acids, counting the end cysteine and phenylalanine. Only the CDR3 DNA stays, 42 bases, in frame from base 1. For CDR1 and CDR2, the germline V gene lists SGHRS and YFSETQ. Whole blood was collected in K2EDTA tubes by collaborating institutions according to the institutions' own protocols. For TCRbeta analysis, collaborators shipped samples as frozen whole blood, isolated PBMCs, or DNA extracted from either of those sample types. The immunoSEQ Assay, a bias-controlled multiplex PCR, was used to amplify TCRbeta CDR3 regions from genomic DNA. Per the source publication's procedure: Within the assay, amplification of reference gene primers was used to estimate how many nucleated cells each sample contained. Sequence reads were collapsed and filtered to measure the absolute abundance of every unique TCRbeta CDR3 rearrangement. Productive Simpson clonality was computed per sample as the square root of Simpson's diversity index over productive rearrangements. TCRdb stores this immuneACCESS table with in-frame sequences only. Part of the clones is absent; in the studies checked, under half of the shortfall reflects unresolved V genes, and no reason is known for the rest. For V, J and clone size, that table is used; D and trimming come from the DNA. This sample gives 55,000 to 65,000 clones in total; 65% to 85% of them show up just once. The ten largest clones represent over 25% of the sample.

This sample stems from a study of blood T cell repertoires in COVID-19 (TCRdb year 2020). Background for the entire study: Samples covering the acute and convalescent phases of COVID-19 were provided by collaborators in the United States, Italy and Spain. The prospective study material was composed of cDNA or gDNA derived from T cells, B-cell-depleted T cells, or PBMCs. Deeply sampled blood TCRbeta repertoires from subjects exposed to, actively infected with, or recovered from COVID-19 were included in the dataset. The repertoires were released in a freely available public database meant as a resource for research on the immune response to SARS-CoV-2. Samples came from the ongoing ImmuneRACE study (first 160 participants) plus 1,254 subjects from 6 global collaborators. The sample metadata nearly always contained a de-identified subject ID, COVID-19 status, age in years and sex. Where HLA class I and class II types were available, the types were taken from metadata supplied by the sample provider, not from assay-based typing. Summary of the overall study and its limitations: How much clinical and demographic metadata was included differed by source and by participant, and the metadata was provided uncurated.

This receptor was obtained from a human donor in a cohort sampled during active COVID-19. The V gene is TRBV5-1 and the J gene is TRBJ2-7, with 11 central nucleotides matching TRBD2. The sequenced sample was peripheral blood. The sequenced DNA: TGCGCCAGCACGGGGACTAGCGGACCGGAAGAGCAGTACTTC. Its translation is CASTGTSGPEEQYF.